The 27 T cell receptor beta chains below were found in one sample sequenced in a study of cytomegalovirus exposure and HLA in healthy donors. PCR was performed using 60 Vbeta and 13 Jbeta primers. The repertoire was sequenced with immunoSEQ multiplex PCR; TCRdb's copy has only in-frame clones and lacks some. The data contain 200,000 or so clones, approximately 81% of them singletons. Sequencing was carried out using PBMCs. All receptors come from a woman aged 18-30 years in good health and CMV-seropositive.

The V and J genes are TRBV27 and TRBJ1-3; 7 nucleotides match TRBD1. V lost 5 bases, J lost 4 bases, and 11 bases stayed unmatched. CDR1 and CDR2 from the germline V gene are MNHEY and SMNVEV (reference sequence). The CDR3 spans 16 residues. The CDR3: CASSPTAGTAGNTIYF. CDR3 in DNA: TGTGCCAGCAGTCCGACAGCCGGGACAGCCGGAAACACCATATATTTT.

The chain joins TRBV6-6 to TRBJ2-7, with TRBD2 identical over 8 bases. Germline CDR1 and CDR2: MNHNY and SVGAGI (reference sequence). CDR3 size: 16 residues. Losses at the gene ends were 4 bases for V and 3 bases for J; bases not matched to a gene: 11. This CDR3 reads CASSFDSGAAFYEQYV. CDR3 sequence (DNA): TGTGCCAGCAGTTTCGATAGCGGGGCAGCATTCTACGAGCAGTACGTC.

The chain joins TRBV5-1 to TRBJ2-7; 7 positions match TRBD1. With V trimmed by 7 bases and J by 0 bases, 7 bases remained unmatched. The CDR3 length is 14 residues. CDR1 is SGHRS and CDR2 is YFSETQ in the germline V gene. CDR3 DNA sequence: TGCGCCAGCGGTTCCGGGACAGTCTCCTACGAGCAGTACTTC. Its protein is CASGSGTVSYEQYF.

CDR3 in DNA: TGTGCCAGCAGCTTAGTTTTGAGCGGGGGGGCCAATGAGCAGTTCTTC. Translating it yields CASSLVLSGGANEQFF. The chain is built from TRBV7-6 and TRBJ2-1, with 10 positions matching TRBD2. Germline V gives CDR1 SGHVS, CDR2 FNYEAQ. The CDR3 consists of 16 residues. The V segment lost 1 base and the J segment 6 bases; nucleotides outside the gene matches: 6.

This CDR3 reads CASRWDRGSPLHF. The CDR3 DNA sequence: TGTGCCAGCAGGTGGGACAGGGGATCACCCCTCCACTTT. The V and J genes are TRBV6-5 and TRBJ1-6; 10 nucleotides align to TRBD1. The trim removed 6 bases at V and 10 bases at J, leaving 3 bases unmatched. Per the germline V gene, CDR1 is MNHEY and CDR2 is SVGAGI. This CDR3 contains 13 residues.

This clone was seen a handful of times. The V and J genes are TRBV5-4 and TRBJ2-1; TRBD2 aligns across 10 bases. The CDR3 is made up of 14 amino acids. The V gene's germline CDR1 is SGHNT and CDR2 YYREEE (reference sequence). V gave up 4 bases and J gave up 8 bases; unmatched junction bases: 6. Here the CDR3 reads CASSQAGGPDEQFF. Here the CDR3 DNA reads TGTGCCAGCAGCCAAGCGGGGGGGCCCGATGAGCAGTTCTTC.

This chain links TRBV18 with TRBJ1-2; maybe TRBD1 (5 bases). The CDR3 covers 13 residues. Germline loops: CDR1 KGHSH, CDR2 LQKENI. V was pared by 6 bases and J by 6 bases, with 14 bases between. The CDR3 spells CASSPGRGNGYTF. Written as DNA, the CDR3 is TGTGCCAGCTCCCCGGGGAGGGGCAATGGCTACACCTTC.

V is TRBV20-1 and J is TRBJ2-5, with 7 bases matching TRBD2. Germline V gives CDR1 DFQATT, CDR2 SNEGSKA (reference sequence). With 3 bases clipped from V and 5 bases from J, the junction kept 0 bases outside the gene matches. The CDR3 runs 11 residues. In DNA form, the CDR3 reads TGCAGTGCTAGCGGGGGGGAGACCCAGTACTTC. Its protein is CSASGGETQYF.

This chain links TRBV5-1 with TRBJ1-3; 10 nucleotides align to TRBD1. This CDR3 has 19 amino acids. CDR1 SGHRS and CDR2 YFSETQ come from the germline V gene. V lost 2 bases to trimming and J lost 4 bases; unmatched junction nucleotides: 15. The chain's CDR3 is CASSLQDRGSYWGGNTIYF. CDR3 coding DNA: TGCGCCAGCAGCTTACAGGACAGGGGGTCCTACTGGGGCGGAAACACCATATATTTT.

The V and J genes are TRBV9 and TRBJ2-3, with 9 bases matching TRBD2. The CDR3 contains 15 residues. V gave up 5 bases and J gave up 3 bases; unmatched junction bases: 7. Germline CDR1 reads SGDLS; CDR2 reads YYNGEE. The CDR3 loop is CASSSSGDLTDTQYF. The CDR3 bases are TGTGCCAGCAGTTCTAGCGGGGACTTGACAGATACGCAGTATTTT.

This clone was counted once. V usage is TRBV28 and J usage is TRBJ1-4; 7 bases align to TRBD1. Germline loops: CDR1 MDHEN, CDR2 SYDVKM. V dropped 3 bases and J dropped 4; count of bases not matched to a gene: 5. The CDR3 extends over 15 amino acids. Here the CDR3 reads CASSLFQGDNEKLFF. CDR3 nucleotides: TGTGCCAGCAGTTTGTTCCAGGGGGATAATGAAAAACTGTTTTTT.

The table lists this clone with a few counts. V usage is TRBV18 and J usage is TRBJ1-2, with TRBD1 matching 7 bases. The CDR3 loop spans 17 amino acids. Germline V CDR1 and CDR2: KGHSH, LQKENI. The V segment lost 5 bases and the J segment 2 bases; nucleotides outside the gene matches: 14. For the CDR3, the DNA is TGTGCCAGCTCAACGACAGGGCAAGGGCATAACAACTATGGCTACACCTTC. Its translation: CASSTTGQGHNNYGYTF.

The chain joins TRBV6-4 to TRBJ2-1; 9 bases are a match to TRBD2. This CDR3 is 14 amino acids long. The ends lost 3 bases at V and 6 bases at J; junction bases unmatched: 3. In germline, CDR1 is MRHNA, CDR2 SNTAGT. The CDR3 DNA is TGTGCCAGCAGTGAAGGTAGCGGGGGCAATGAGCAGTTCTTC. It encodes CASSEGSGGNEQFF.

In this sample, this clone turned up once. The J gene is TRBJ1-2, the V gene TRBV4-2, with 9 nucleotides matching TRBD1. The CDR3 is made up of 15 amino acids. CDR1 is LGHNA and CDR2 is YNFKEQ in the germline V gene. V lost 0 bases to trimming and J lost 12 bases; unmatched junction nucleotides: 11. CDR3 protein: CASSQDPRTGEFDTF. The CDR3 coding sequence is TGTGCCAGCAGCCAAGATCCTCGGACAGGGGAATTCGACACCTTC.

The chain recombines TRBV19 with TRBJ2-7, with 7 nucleotides matching TRBD2. Looked up from germline, CDR1 is LNHDA and CDR2 is SQIVND (reference sequence). This CDR3 has 13 residues. V shed 10 bases, J shed 2 bases, and the junction held 8 bases outside the gene matches. The DNA of the CDR3 is TGTGCCACCTCGCGGGGGTACGCCTACGAGCAGTACTTC. It yields the protein CATSRGYAYEQYF.

This clone was seen just once. The chain recombines TRBV28 with TRBJ1-6; TRBD1 matches 7 bases. Germline CDR1 MDHEN, CDR2 SYDVKM. V was pared by 9 bases and J by 6 bases, with 2 bases of the junction left unmatched. The CDR3 totals 12 residues. The CDR3 here is CASRQGNSPLHF. The CDR3 region has the DNA TGTGCCAGTAGACAGGGTAATTCACCCCTCCACTTT.

The rearrangement joins TRBV5-1 to TRBJ1-3; 9 bases fit TRBD1. Trimming at V came to 4 bases and at J to 3 bases, leaving 5 bases not matched to a gene. Germline CDR1 reads SGHRS; CDR2 reads YFSETQ. This CDR3 is built from 15 residues. The CDR3, as DNA: TGCGCCAGCAGCCTGGACAGGGGTAATGGAAACACCATATATTTT. As protein: CASSLDRGNGNTIYF. Looking up the rest from reference TRBV5-1 and TRBJ1-3 gives the full variable domain: KAGVTQTPRYLIKTRGQQVTLSCSPISGHRSVSWYQQTPGQGLQFLFEYFSETQRNKGNFPGRFSGRQFSNSRSEMNVSTLELGDSALYLCASSLDRGNGNTIYFGEGSWLTVV.

The CDR3 nucleotides are TGTGCCAGCAGCTTGATGGCCCCTAGCGGGGGGGGAAGGCCAGATACGCAGTATTTT. This sequence encodes CASSLMAPSGGGRPDTQYF. This rearrangement joins TRBV4-2 to TRBJ2-3, with 12 bases fitting TRBD2. CDR1 is LGHNA, CDR2 YNFKEQ, per germline. The CDR3 has 19 residues. V lost 5 bases to trimming and J lost 4 bases; unmatched junction nucleotides: 16.

The genes are TRBV5-4 and TRBJ2-7; TRBD2 might be the D (5 bases). The germline V gene encodes CDR1 SGHNT and CDR2 YYREEE (reference sequence). Trimming removed 5 bases at V and 0 bases at J, with 12 bases between. The CDR3 loop spans 14 amino acids. CDR3 loop: CASRNVGSSYEQYF. The CDR3 bases are TGTGCCAGCAGGAATGTTGGGAGCTCCTACGAGCAGTACTTC.

The chain links TRBV7-2 to TRBJ2-5, with D unresolved. Germline-derived CDR1 and CDR2 are SGHTA and FQGNSA. The V end was cut by 8 bases, the J end by 5 bases, with 12 bases between. This CDR3 has 12 amino acids. CDR3 sequence reads: CASSYPGETQYF. CDR3 nucleotide sequence: TGTGCCAGCTCCTACCCCGGGGAGACCCAGTACTTC. The full variable domain, its missing parts supplied by reference TRBV7-2 and TRBJ2-5, is GAGVSQSPSNKVTEKGKDVELRCDPISGHTALYWYRQSLGQGLEFLIYFQGNSAPDKSGLPSDRFSAERTGGSVSTLTIQRTQQEDSAVYLCASSYPGETQYFGPGTRLLVL.

The genes are TRBV27 and TRBJ2-1, with a possible D match to TRBD1 (6 bases). CDR1 is MNHEY, CDR2 SMNVEV, per germline (reference sequence). Trimming left V 0 bases short and J 5 bases short, with 8 bases between. The CDR3 contains 14 residues. The CDR3 is CASSLSRDNNEQFF. The CDR3 DNA is TGTGCCAGCAGTTTATCCCGGGACAACAATGAGCAGTTCTTC.

The chain has TRBV7-8 and TRBJ1-3; possibly TRBD1 for D (6 bases). Germline CDR1 SGHVS, CDR2 FQNEAQ. Trimming took 5 bases from V and 4 from J, leaving 18 bases between them. The length of the CDR3 is 16 residues. The CDR3 DNA is TGTGCCAGCAGCAAGTTTACGGACAGTCGGGGAAACACCATATATTTT. Encoded protein: CASSKFTDSRGNTIYF.

This clone was seen more than once but under ten times. CDR3 DNA sequence: TGTGCCAGCAGTTTAGGCTTGGGGGGGGGCAATGAGCAGTTCTTC. Translation gives CASSLGLGGGNEQFF. V is TRBV27 and J is TRBJ2-1, with 7 bases matching TRBD2. The CDR3 is 15 amino acids. V gave up 2 bases and J gave up 6 bases; unmatched junction bases: 7. CDR1 and CDR2 from the germline V gene are MNHEY and SMNVEV (reference sequence).

This chain links TRBV15 with TRBJ2-1; 8 bases are a match to TRBD2. Germline CDR1 and CDR2: LNHNV and YYDKDF (reference sequence). The CDR3 runs 21 residues. V was clipped by 3 bases and J by 2 bases; unmatched bases: 21. This CDR3 is CATSRKDQRGGGRIPYNEQFF. DNA of the CDR3: TGTGCCACCAGCAGGAAGGACCAAAGAGGCGGGGGGCGGATACCCTACAATGAGCAGTTCTTC.

The chain has TRBV5-1 and TRBJ1-4; the D gene is possibly TRBD1 (6 bases). CDR1 and CDR2 from the germline V gene are SGHRS and YFSETQ. The CDR3 runs 15 residues. The V and J ends lost 4 bases and 7 bases respectively, with 17 bases between them. For the CDR3, the DNA is TGCGCCAGCAGCCTGACTCTACAGGGTGGTGAAAAACTGTTTTTT. It is translated as CASSLTLQGGEKLFF.

In this sample, this clone turned up a few times. The chain employs TRBV30 and TRBJ1-5; 7 bases are shared with TRBD1. This CDR3 is built from 14 residues. Germline V gives CDR1 GTSNPN, CDR2 SVGIG (reference sequence). V lost 3 bases and J lost 3; bases outside the gene matches: 5. CDR3 protein: CAWRTRGYNQPQHF. The CDR3 DNA reads TGTGCCTGGAGAACCAGGGGGTACAATCAGCCCCAGCATTTT.

CDR3 DNA: TGTGCCAGCAGCTTGGATCTGGCTAGCGGGGGTCATGAGCAGTTCTTC. It encodes CASSLDLASGGHEQFF. V and J are TRBV5-4 and TRBJ2-1; 10 nucleotides agree with TRBD2. Germline V lookup: CDR1 SGHNT, CDR2 YYREEE (reference sequence). The CDR3 runs 16 residues. The V and J ends lost 0 bases and 8 bases, in that order; junction bases with no gene match: 8. Filled out from reference TRBV5-4 and TRBJ2-1, the complete variable domain reads ETGVTQSPTHLIKTRGQQVTLRCSSQSGHNTVSWYQQALGQGPQFIFQYYREEENGRGNFPPRFSGLQFPNYSSELNVNALELDDSALYLCASSLDLASGGHEQFFGPGTRLTVL.